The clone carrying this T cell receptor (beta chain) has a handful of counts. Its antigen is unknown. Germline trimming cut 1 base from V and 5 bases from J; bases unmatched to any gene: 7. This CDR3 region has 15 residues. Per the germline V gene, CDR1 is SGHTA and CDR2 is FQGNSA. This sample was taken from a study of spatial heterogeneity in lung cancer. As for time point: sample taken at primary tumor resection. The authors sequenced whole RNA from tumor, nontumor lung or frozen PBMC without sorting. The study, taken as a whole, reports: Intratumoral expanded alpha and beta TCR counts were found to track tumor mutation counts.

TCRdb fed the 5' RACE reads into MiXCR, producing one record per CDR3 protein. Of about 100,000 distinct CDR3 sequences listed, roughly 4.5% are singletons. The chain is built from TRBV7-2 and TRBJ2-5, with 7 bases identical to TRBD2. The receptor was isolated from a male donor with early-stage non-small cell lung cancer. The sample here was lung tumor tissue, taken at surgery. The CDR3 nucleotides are TGTGCCAGCAGCTTAGGCGGGAGAGGGTCCGAGACCCAGTACTTC. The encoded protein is CASSLGGRGSETQYF. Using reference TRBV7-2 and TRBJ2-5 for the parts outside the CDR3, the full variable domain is GAGVSQSPSNKVTEKGKDVELRCDPISGHTALYWYRQSLGQGLEFLIYFQGNSAPDKSGLPSDRFSAERTGGSVSTLTIQRTQQEDSAVYLCASSLGGRGSETQYFGPGTRLLVL.